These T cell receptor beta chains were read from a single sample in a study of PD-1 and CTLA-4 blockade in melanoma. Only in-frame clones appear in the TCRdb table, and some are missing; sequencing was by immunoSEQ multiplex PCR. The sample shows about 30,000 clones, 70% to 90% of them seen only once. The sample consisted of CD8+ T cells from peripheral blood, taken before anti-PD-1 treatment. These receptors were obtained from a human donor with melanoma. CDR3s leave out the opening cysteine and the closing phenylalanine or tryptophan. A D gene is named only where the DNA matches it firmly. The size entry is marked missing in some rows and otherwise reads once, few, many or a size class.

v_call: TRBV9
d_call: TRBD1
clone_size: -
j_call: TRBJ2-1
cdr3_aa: ASSPPTGGLSYNEQF

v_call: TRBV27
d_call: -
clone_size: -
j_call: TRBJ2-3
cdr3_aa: ASRKDGFRGQY

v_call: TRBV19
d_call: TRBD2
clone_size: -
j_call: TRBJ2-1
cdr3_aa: ASSLEVAGDDEQF

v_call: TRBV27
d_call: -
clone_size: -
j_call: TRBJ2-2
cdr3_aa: ASSLRQAGELF

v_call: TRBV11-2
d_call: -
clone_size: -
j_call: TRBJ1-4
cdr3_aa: ASSYRSGGEDEKLF

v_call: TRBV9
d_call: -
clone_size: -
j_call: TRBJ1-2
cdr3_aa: ASSVSSGDYGYT

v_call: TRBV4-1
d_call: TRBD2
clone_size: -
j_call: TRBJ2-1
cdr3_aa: ASAAPGTSFSNEQF

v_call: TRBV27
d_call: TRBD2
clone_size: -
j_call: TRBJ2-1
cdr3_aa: ASSSPSGNGQF

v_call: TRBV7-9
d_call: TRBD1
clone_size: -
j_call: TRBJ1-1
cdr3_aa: ASSLVPGTDNTEAF

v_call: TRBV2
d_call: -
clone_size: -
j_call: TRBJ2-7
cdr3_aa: ASRDLGPNYEQY

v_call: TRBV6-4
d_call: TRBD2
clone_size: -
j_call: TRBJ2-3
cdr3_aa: ASSERAGGPRGDTQY

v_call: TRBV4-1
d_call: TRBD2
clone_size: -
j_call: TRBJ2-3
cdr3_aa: ASSQPSGPQTNTQY

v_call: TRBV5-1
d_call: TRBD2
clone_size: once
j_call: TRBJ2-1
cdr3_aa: ASRTSGRVGNEQF

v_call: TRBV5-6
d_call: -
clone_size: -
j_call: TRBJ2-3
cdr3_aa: ASSLAAQVSTDTQY

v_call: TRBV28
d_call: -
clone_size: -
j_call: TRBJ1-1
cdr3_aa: ASSPRGTEAF

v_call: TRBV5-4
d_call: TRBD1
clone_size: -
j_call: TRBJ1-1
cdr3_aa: ASSPPTGTEAF

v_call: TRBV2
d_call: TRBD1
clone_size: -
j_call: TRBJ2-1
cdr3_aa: AISGQGAPPEQF

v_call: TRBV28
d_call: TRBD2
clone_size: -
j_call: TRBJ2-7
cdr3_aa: ASSFPGLAGGTYEQY

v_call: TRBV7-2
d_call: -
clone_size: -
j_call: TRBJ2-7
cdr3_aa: ASRRAAAPYEQY

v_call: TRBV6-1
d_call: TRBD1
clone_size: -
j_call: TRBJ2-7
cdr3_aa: ASSEWGTGRGQGYEQY

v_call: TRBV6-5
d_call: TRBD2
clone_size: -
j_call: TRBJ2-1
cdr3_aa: ASSPGTTNEQF

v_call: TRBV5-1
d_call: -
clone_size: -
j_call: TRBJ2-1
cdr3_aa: ASRLVTYNEQF

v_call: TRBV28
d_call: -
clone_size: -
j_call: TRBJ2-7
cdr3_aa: ASSAATYEQY

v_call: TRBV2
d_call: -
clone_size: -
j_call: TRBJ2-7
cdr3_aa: ASSERVGDWYEQY

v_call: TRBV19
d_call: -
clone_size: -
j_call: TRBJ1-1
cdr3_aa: ASAFSGGAAEAF

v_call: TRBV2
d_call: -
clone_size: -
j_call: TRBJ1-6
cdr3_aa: ASSEAWTPSESPLH

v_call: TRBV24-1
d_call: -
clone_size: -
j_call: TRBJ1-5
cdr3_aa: ATSDRGKNNQPQH

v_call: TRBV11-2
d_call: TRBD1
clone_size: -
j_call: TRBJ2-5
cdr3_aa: ASSPPRTGGYQETQY

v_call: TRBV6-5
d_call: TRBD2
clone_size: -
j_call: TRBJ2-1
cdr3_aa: ASSLLAGGGNEQF

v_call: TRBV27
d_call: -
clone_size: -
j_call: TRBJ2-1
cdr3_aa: ASSFNLHEQF

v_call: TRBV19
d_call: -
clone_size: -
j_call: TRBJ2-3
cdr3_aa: ASSSISTDTQY

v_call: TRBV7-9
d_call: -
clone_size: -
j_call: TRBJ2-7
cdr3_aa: ASSTQENFSYEQY

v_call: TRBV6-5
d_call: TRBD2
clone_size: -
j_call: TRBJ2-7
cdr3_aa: ASSSATSDYEQY

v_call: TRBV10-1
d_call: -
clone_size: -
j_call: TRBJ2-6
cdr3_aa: ASSESRRRPDSGANVLT

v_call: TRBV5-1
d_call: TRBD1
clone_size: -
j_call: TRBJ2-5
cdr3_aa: ASSSRQGTQGETQY

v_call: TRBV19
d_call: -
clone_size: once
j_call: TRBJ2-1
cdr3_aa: ASSLGNNEQF

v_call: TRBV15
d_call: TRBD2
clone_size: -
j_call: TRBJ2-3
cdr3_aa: ATSRGLAGDTQY

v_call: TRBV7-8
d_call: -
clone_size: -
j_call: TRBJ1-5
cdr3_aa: ASSSHQGPSQPQH

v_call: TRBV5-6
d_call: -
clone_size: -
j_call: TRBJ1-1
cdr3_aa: ASSFRPRNTEAF

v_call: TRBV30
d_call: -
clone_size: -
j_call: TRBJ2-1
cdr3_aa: AWSWGLRGNEQF

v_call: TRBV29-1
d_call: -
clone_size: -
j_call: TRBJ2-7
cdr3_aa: SVEAAGSSYEQY

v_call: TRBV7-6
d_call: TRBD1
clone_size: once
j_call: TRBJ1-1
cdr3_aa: ASSLGDRGPEAF

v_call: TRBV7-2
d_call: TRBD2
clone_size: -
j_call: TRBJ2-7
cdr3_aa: ASSLLPSGSSEQY

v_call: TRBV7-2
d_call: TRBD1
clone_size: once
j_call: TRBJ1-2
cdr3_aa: ASSSGQGIDGYT

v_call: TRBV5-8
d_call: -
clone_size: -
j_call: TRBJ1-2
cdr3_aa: ASSLDQMGYGYT

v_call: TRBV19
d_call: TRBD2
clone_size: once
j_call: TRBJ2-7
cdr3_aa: ASREREGLGEQY

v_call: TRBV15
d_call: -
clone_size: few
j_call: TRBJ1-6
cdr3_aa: ATSRDLTDYNSPLH

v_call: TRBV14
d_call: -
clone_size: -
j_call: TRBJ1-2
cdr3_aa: ASSLLGGGHGYT

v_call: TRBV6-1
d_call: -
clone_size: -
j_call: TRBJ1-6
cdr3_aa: ASSEIGTNSPLH

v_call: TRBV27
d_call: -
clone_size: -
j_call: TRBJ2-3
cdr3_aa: ASSPSVTGSTDTQY

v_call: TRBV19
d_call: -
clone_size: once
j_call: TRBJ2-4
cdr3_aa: ASSIDVRESKNIQY

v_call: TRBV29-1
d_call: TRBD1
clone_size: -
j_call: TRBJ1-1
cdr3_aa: SVKGTANMNTEAF